This T cell receptor beta chain was obtained from a study of shared clonotypes between healthy human individuals. Turning to this clone: Additional DNA sequences in this sample encode the identical CDR3.

The input for sorted-subset replicate PCRs was around 200 ng DNA, about 30,000 T cell genomes. This table comes from immunoSEQ multiplex PCR, and its TCRdb copy is limited to in-frame clones, with some not included. The sample lists 1,500,000 or so clones; around 98.5% were seen once. The germline V gene encodes CDR1 SGHNT and CDR2 YYREEE (reference sequence). This CDR3 is built from 14 residues. V was cut by 2 bases and J by 4 bases, with 13 bases left in between. This TCR was recovered from a man in his thirties or forties in good health. The sequencing input was naive CD4+ T cells sorted from blood. Described subset: CD45RA+ positively selected. The rearrangement links TRBV5-4 to TRBJ2-7; no reliable D call. CDR3 protein: CASSLGQDAYEQYF. CDR3 bases: TGTGCCAGCAGCTTAGGTCAGGATGCGTACGAGCAGTACTTC.